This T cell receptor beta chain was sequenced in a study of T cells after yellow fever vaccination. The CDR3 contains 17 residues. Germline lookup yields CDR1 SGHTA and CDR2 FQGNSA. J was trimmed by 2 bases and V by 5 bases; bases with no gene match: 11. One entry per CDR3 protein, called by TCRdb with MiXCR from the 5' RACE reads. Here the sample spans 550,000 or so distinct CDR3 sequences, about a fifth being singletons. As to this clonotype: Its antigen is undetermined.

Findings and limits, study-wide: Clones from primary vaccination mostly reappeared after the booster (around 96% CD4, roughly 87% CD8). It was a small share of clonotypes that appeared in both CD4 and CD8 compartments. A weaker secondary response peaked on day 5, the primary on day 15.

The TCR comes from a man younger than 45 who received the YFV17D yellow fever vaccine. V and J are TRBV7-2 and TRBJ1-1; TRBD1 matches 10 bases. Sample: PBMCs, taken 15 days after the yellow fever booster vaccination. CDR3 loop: CASSPAGTGALNTEAFF. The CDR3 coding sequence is TGTGCCAGCAGCCCTGCCGGGACAGGGGCCTTAAACACTGAAGCTTTCTTT.